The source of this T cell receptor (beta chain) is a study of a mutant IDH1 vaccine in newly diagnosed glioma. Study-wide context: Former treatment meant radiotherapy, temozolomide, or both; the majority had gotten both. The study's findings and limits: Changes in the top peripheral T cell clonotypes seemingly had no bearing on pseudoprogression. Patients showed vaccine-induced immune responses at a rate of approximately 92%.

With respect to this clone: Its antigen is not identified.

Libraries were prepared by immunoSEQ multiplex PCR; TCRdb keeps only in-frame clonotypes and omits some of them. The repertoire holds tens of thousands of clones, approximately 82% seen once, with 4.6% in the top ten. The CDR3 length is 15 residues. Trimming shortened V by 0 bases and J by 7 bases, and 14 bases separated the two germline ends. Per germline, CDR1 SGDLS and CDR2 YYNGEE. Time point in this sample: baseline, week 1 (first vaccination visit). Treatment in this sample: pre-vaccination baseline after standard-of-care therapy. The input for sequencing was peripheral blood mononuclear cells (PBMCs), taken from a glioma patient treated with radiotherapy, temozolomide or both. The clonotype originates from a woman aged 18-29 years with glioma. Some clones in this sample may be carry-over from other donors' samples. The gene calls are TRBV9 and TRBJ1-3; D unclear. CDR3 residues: CASSVDGLVRNTIYF. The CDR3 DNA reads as TGTGCCAGCAGCGTAGACGGGCTGGTGCGGAACACCATATATTTT.